This TCR beta chain originates from a study of memory B cells and T cells in multiple sclerosis listed by TCRdb under 2018. Context from the whole study: The study compared TCR beta repertoires of autoproliferating peripheral T cells with brain lesion-infiltrating T cells in multiple sclerosis patients. A couple of multiple sclerosis patients, for whom either brain lesions at autopsy or brain-infiltrating cells from biopsy were available, were included in TCR sequencing.

The paper as a whole reports these results and caveats: Because clone-set sizes varied across compartments, the counts of shared clonotypes were affected, making normalization necessary.

TCRbeta CDR3 regions were amplified from extracted genomic DNA using the immunoSEQ Platform. The immunoSEQ assay used multiplex PCR together with high-throughput sequencing and a bioinformatics pipeline from the vendor. In the authors' own workflow: After discarding non-productive sequences and any CDR3s under 4 amino acids in length, clonotype frequencies were recalculated for each sample. In immunoSEQ Analyzer 2.0, a clonotype counted as shared when the CDR3 amino acid, V gene and J gene sequences were identical. Repertoire overlap was normalized by dividing shared clonotype counts by the product of both clone-set sizes, with the result scaled by 1000 into arbitrary units. What TCRdb holds here is the immuneACCESS table cut down to in-frame rearrangements. Part of the clones is not present; checked against another copy, under half of the missing clones reflect an unresolved V gene, and the others are unexplained. From that table come the V and J calls and clone size; the DNA was used to work out D and trimming. The sample includes over 35,000 clones, with roughly 82% observed a single time. 0.85% to 1.2% of the sample lies in the top ten.

After CFSE-labeled PBMCs were cultured without any stimulus, the autoproliferating (CFSEdim) and non-proliferating (CFSEhi) T cell fractions were each sequenced on their own. A total of some 50 million CFSE-labeled PBMCs were cultured for less than eight days without stimulus, and replicate wells were then pooled. Labeling of PBMCs used 0.5 to 0.6 uM CFSE, and the cells were then grown in serum-free AIM-V medium with no exogenous stimuli added. PBMCs were isolated by Ficoll density gradient centrifugation and cryopreserved before use. Using a FACSAria III, live 7-AAD-negative cells were sorted, then washed with PBS and stored frozen at -80 degrees C as dry pellets. For this chain, trimming is 10 bases at the V end and 3 bases at the J end, and the number of junction bases without a gene match is 3. The CDR3 covers 12 residues, taking in both the cysteine and the phenylalanine. The entry retains the CDR3 DNA only, 36 bases that are in frame from base 1. Per the germline V gene, SNHLY is the CDR1 and FYNNEI is the CDR2.

Of note for this clone: The antigen it binds to is not known. No much larger clonotype is one base removed from it; base qualities were not supplied.

Recombination connected TRBV2 to TRBJ2-7; 10 nucleotides in the junction match TRBD1. The TCR comes from a human donor with multiple sclerosis. Sample: PBMCs from blood kept in culture. The CDR3 amino acid sequence is: CATGQGGYEQYF. The DNA is as follows: TGTGCCACCGGACAGGGGGGCTACGAGCAGTACTTC.